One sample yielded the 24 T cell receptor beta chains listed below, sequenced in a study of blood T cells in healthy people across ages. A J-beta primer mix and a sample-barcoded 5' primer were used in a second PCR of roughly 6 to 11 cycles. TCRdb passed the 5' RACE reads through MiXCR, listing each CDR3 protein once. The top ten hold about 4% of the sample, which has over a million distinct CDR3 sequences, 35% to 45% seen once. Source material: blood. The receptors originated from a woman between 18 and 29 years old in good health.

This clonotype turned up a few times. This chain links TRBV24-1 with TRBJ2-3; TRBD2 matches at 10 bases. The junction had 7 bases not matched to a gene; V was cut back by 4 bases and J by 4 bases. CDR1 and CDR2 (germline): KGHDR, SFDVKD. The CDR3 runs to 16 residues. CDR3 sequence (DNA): TGTGCCACCAGTGACCGGACTAGCGGCTATGCAGATACGCAGTATTTT. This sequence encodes CATSDRTSGYADTQYF.

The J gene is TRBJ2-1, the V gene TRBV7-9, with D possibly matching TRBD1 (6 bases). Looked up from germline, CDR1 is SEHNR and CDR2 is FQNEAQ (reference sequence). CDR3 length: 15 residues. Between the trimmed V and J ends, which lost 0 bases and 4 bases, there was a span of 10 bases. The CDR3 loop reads CASSLAGAMYNEQFF. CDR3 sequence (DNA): TGTGCCAGCAGCTTAGCGGGGGCGATGTACAATGAGCAGTTCTTC.

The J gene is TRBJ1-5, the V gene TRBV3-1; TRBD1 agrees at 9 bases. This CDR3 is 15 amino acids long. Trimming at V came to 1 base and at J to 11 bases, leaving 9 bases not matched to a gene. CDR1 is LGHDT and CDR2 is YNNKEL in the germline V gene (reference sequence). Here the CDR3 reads CASSQGGQGISAQHF. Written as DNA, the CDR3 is TGTGCCAGCAGCCAAGGGGGACAGGGAATATCAGCCCAGCATTTT.

This CDR3 reads CSARGLALGGANVLTF. The CDR3 bases are TGCAGTGCTAGAGGTTTAGCGCTGGGCGGGGCCAACGTCCTGACTTTC. This sequence joins TRBV20-1 and TRBJ2-6, with D perhaps matching TRBD2 (5 bases). CDR3 length equals 16 residues. V was pared by 1 base and J by 4 bases, with 14 bases between. Germline V gene data show CDR1 as DFQATT and CDR2 as SNEGSKA (reference sequence).

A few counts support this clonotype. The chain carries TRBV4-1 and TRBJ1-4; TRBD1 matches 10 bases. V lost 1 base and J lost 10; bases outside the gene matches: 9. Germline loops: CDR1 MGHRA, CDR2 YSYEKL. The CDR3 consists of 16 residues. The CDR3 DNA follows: TGCGCCAGCAGCCAAGTCCTCCGCCGGGACAGGGGAAAACTGTTTTTT. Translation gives CASSQVLRRDRGKLFF.

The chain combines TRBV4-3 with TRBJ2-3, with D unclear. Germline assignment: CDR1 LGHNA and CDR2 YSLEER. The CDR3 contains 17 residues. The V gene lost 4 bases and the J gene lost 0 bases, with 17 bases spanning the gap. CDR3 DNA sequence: TGCGCCAGCAGCCCCTCTTGGGCGCTTGAGAGCACAGATACGCAGTATTTT. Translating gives CASSPSWALESTDTQYF.

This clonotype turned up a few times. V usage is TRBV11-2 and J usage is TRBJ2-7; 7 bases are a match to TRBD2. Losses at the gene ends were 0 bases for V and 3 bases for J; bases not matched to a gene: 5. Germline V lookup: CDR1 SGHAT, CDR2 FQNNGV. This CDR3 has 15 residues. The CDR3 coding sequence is TGTGCCAGCAGCTTAGATGTTGCTAGCGGCTACGAGCAGTACTTC. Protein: CASSLDVASGYEQYF. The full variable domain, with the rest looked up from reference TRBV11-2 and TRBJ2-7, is EAGVAQSPRYKIIEKRQSVAFWCNPISGHATLYWYQQILGQGPKLLIQFQNNGVVDDSQLPKDRFSAERLKGVDSTLKIQPAKLEDSAVYLCASSLDVASGYEQYFGPGTRLTVT.

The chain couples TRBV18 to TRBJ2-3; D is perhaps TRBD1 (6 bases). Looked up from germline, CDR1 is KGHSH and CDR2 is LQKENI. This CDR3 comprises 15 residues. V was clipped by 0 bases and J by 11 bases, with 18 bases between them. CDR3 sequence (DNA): TGTGCCAGCTCACCACCCGGGACAAGGGACGGTGGGCAGTATTTT. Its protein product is CASSPPGTRDGGQYF.

The CDR3 nucleotides read TGCGCCGCTTCCCCTAGCGGGAGGTCGAATGAGCAGTTCTTC. Encoded protein: CAASPSGRSNEQFF. The V and J genes are TRBV4-3 and TRBJ2-1; TRBD2 agrees at 11 bases. Trimming cost V 11 bases and J 7 bases; bases outside gene matches: 10. The CDR3 extends over 14 amino acids. CDR1 LGHNA and CDR2 YSLEER come from the germline V gene.

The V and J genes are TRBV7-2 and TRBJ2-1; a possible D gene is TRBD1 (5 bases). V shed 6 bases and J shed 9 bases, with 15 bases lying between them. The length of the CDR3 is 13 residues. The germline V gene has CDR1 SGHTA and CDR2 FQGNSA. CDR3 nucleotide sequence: TGTGCCAGCAGTCCAGACAGCCCCCCTGAGCAGTTCTTC. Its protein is CASSPDSPPEQFF.

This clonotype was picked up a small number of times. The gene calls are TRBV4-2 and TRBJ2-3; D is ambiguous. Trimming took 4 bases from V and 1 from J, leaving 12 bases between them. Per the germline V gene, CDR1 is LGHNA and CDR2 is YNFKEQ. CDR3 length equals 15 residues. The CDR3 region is CASSPNMVGTDTQYF. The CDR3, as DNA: TGTGCCAGCAGCCCAAATATGGTTGGCACAGATACGCAGTATTTT.

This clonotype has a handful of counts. As DNA, the CDR3 is TGTGCCAGCAGCTGGACAGCCCTAAATGAAAAACTGTTTTTT. The encoded protein is CASSWTALNEKLFF. The V and J genes are TRBV7-2 and TRBJ1-4; the D gene is possibly TRBD1 (6 bases). The CDR3 is 14 residues long. With 4 bases removed from V and 5 bases from J, the gap between germline ends came to 11 bases. The germline gives CDR1 SGHTA, CDR2 FQGNSA.

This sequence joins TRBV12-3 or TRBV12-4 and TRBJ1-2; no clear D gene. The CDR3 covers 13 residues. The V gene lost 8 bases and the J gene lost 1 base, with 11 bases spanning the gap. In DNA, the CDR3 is TGTGCCAGCCGTTCGGGGATTAACTATGGCTACACCTTC. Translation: CASRSGINYGYTF.

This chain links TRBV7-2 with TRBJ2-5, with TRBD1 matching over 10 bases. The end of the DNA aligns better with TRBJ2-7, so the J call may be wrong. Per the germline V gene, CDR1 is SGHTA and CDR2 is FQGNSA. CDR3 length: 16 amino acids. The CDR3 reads CASSFSGTGAKGEQYF. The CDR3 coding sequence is TGTGCCAGCAGCTTTTCCGGGACAGGGGCAAAGGGCGAGCAGTACTTC.

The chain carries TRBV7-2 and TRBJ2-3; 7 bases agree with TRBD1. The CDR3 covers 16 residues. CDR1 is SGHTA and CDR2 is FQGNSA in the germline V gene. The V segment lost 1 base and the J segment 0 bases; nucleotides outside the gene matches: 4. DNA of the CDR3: TGTGCCAGCAGCTTAGAGGGGGCCTTGAGCACAGATACGCAGTATTTT. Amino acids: CASSLEGALSTDTQYF.

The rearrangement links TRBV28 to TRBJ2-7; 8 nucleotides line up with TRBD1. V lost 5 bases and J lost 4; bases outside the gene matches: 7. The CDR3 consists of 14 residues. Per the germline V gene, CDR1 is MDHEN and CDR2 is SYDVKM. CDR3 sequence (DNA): TGTGCCAGCAGTCCAGGGGGCGCCCAATACGAGCAGTACTTC. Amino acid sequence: CASSPGGAQYEQYF. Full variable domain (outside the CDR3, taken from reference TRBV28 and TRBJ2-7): DVKVTQSSRYLVKRTGEKVFLECVQDMDHENMFWYRQDPGLGLRLIYFSYDVKMKEKGDIPEGYSVSREKKERFSLILESASTNQTSMYLCASSPGGAQYEQYFGPGTRLTVT.

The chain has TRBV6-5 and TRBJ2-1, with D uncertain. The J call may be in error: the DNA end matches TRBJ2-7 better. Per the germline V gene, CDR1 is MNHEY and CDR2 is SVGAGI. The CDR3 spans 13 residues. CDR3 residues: CASSYSQYNEQYF. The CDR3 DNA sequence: TGTGCCAGCAGTTACTCCCAATACAATGAGCAGTACTTC.

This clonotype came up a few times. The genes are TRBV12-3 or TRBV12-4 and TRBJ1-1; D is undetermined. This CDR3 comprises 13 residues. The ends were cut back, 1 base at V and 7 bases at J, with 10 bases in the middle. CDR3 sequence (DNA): TGTGCCAGCAGTTTAGATTGGCGGTATGAAGCTTTCTTT. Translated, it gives CASSLDWRYEAFF.

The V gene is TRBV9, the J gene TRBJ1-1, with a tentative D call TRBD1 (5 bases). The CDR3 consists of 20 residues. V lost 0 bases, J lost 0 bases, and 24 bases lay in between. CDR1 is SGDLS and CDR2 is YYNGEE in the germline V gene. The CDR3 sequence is CASSVAQTRDAGRMNTEAFF. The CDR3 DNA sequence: TGTGCCAGCAGCGTAGCTCAGACCCGGGACGCCGGGAGGATGAACACTGAAGCTTTCTTT.

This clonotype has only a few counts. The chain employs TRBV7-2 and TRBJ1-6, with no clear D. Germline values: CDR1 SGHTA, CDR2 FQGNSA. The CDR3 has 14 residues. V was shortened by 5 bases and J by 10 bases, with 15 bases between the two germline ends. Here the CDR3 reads CASSGGRLQSPLHF. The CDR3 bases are TGTGCCAGCAGCGGCGGGAGGTTACAATCACCCCTCCACTTT.

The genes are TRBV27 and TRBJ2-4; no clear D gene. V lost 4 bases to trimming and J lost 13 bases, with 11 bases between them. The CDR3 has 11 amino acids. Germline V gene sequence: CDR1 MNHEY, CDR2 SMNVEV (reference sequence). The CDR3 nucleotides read TGTGCCAGCAGTTCAAGATACGGGCAGTACTTC. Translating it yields CASSSRYGQYF.

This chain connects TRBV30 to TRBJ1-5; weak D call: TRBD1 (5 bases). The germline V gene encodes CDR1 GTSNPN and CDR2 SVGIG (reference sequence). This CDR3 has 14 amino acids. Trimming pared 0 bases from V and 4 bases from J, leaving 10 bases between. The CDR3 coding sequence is TGTGCCTGGAGTGTACGGGCAGGGAATCAGCCCCAGCATTTT. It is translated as CAWSVRAGNQPQHF.

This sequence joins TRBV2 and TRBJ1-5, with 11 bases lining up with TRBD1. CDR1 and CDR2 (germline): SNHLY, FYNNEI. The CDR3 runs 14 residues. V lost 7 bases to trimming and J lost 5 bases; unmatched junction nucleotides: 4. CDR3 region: CASTGQGVYQPQHF. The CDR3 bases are TGTGCCAGCACGGGACAGGGGGTCTATCAGCCCCAGCATTTT.

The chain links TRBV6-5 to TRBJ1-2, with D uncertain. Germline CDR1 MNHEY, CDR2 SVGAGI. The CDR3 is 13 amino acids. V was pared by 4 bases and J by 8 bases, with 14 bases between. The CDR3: CASSSAELGGYTF. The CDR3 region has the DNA TGTGCCAGCAGTTCCGCAGAGCTAGGAGGCTACACCTTC.